The T cell receptor beta chain under discussion was sequenced for a study of blood T cell repertoires in COVID-19. The method was immunoSEQ multiplex PCR; TCRdb's version includes in-frame clones alone and lacks a portion of them. The sample has about 300,000 clones, 90% to 95% seen once. Sequencing was carried out using peripheral blood. The sequence was obtained from a woman aged 25-40 years with COVID-19, enrolled during active disease.

The CDR3 region is CATSLETEAFF. DNA of the CDR3: TGTGCCACCTCACTAGAGACTGAAGCTTTCTTT. The chain employs TRBV15 and TRBJ1-1; no reliable D call. The CDR3 is 11 residues long. Deletions cut 8 bases from V and 5 bases from J, with 9 bases between. Per the germline V gene, CDR1 is LNHNV and CDR2 is YYDKDF (reference sequence).